A few counts support the clone carrying this T cell receptor beta chain. Antigen specificity is unknown. The data were taken from a study of response to subunit inactivated influenza vaccine. Findings and caveats of the study: Each seasonal influenza vaccination recruits few new T cells, the authors suggested.

This CDR3 has 13 residues. Trimming stripped 3 bases from V and 7 bases from J, with 12 bases between. MiXCR, run by TCRdb on the RT-PCR reads, gives a single entry per CDR3 protein. Here the sample spans approximately 300,000 distinct CDR3 sequences, 22% being singletons. The TCR was taken from a man between 50 and 69 years old who received an inactivated influenza vaccine. Specimen: PBMCs from blood, collected approximately 20 months after vaccination. The V call is TRBV12-3 or TRBV12-4, the J call TRBJ2-5; perhaps TRBD2 as D (7 bases). The CDR3, as DNA: TGTGCCAGCAGTTTGGGGGGGCCGGTGACCCAGTACTTC. This encodes CASSLGGPVTQYF.